This entry lists 25 T cell receptor beta chains sequenced from one sample in a study of OX40 agonist ivuxolimab in advanced cancers. Preparation of the library involved the immunoSEQ multiplex PCR assay. TCRdb retrieved this table from immuneACCESS and kept in-frame rearrangements only. Not all clones are present; in checked studies, unresolved V genes account for under half, and no reason is known for the remainder. The sample table contains several thousand clones; only one count was recorded for over 55% of them. Clones ranked in the top ten supply around three fifths of the sample. The sample consisted of CD4+ or CD8+ T cells sorted from blood, taken in a trial of the OX40 agonist ivuxolimab. Receptor source: an adult with an advanced solid tumor such as melanoma, head and neck, liver or kidney cancer.

The V call is TRBV4-2, the J call TRBJ2-1, with D perhaps TRBD2 (5 bases). Trimming shortened V by 0 bases and J by 0 bases, and 12 bases separated the two germline ends. The CDR3 spans 17 residues. Germline CDR1 is LGHNA and CDR2 is YNFKEQ. The CDR3 coding sequence is TGTGCCAGCAGCCAAGATGAAGAAGGGAGCTCCTACAATGAGCAGTTCTTC. Protein sequence: CASSQDEEGSSYNEQFF.

The chain combines TRBV13 with TRBJ2-7; D is unclear. The CDR3 spans 15 residues. The ends were cut back, 5 bases at V and 1 base at J, with 15 bases in the middle. Germline CDR1 reads PRHDT; CDR2 reads FYEKMQ (reference sequence). Written as DNA, the CDR3 is TGTGCCAGCAGCACCGGGTCCTCCGGTTCCTACGAGCAGTACTTC. It yields the protein CASSTGSSGSYEQYF.

The rearrangement links TRBV19 to TRBJ2-1, with TRBD2 matching over 10 bases. This CDR3 contains 14 residues. CDR1 and CDR2 (germline): LNHDA, SQIVND (reference sequence). V was clipped by 6 bases and J by 8 bases; unmatched bases: 7. The CDR3 region has the DNA TGTGCCAGTAGGACCCTAGCGGGAGCCCATGAGCAGTTCTTC. It translates to CASRTLAGAHEQFF.

The chain recombines TRBV13 with TRBJ1-3; no firm D call. Trimming stripped 0 bases from V and 0 bases from J, with 9 bases between. CDR3 size: 16 residues. Germline-derived CDR1 and CDR2 are PRHDT and FYEKMQ (reference sequence). The CDR3 nucleotides read TGTGCCAGCAGCTTAGGCCAGGCTTTCTCTGGAAACACCATATATTTT. Amino acids: CASSLGQAFSGNTIYF.

The chain uses TRBV4-3 and TRBJ2-7; D is perhaps TRBD1 (5 bases). Trimming removed 0 bases at V and 3 bases at J, with 9 bases between. The V gene's germline CDR1 is LGHNA and CDR2 YSLEER. The CDR3 runs 14 residues. The CDR3 region is CASSQEDRNYEQYF. In DNA, the CDR3 is TGCGCCAGCAGCCAAGAAGACAGAAACTACGAGCAGTACTTC.

This clone was detected only once. V and J are TRBV10-3 and TRBJ1-3, with D perhaps matching TRBD1 (5 bases). V was pared by 7 bases and J by 4 bases, with 14 bases between. The CDR3 consists of 14 residues. Germline CDR1 reads ENHRY; CDR2 reads SYGVKD. The CDR3 sequence is CAITPGGRGNTIYF. In DNA form, the CDR3 reads TGTGCCATCACCCCGGGGGGTCGAGGAAACACCATATATTTT.

This clone has a single count. The chain has TRBV6-1 and TRBJ2-2; possible D gene TRBD2, 5 bases. CDR3 length: 17 amino acids. V was clipped by 0 bases and J by 0 bases, with 11 bases between them. CDR1 and CDR2 (germline): MNHNS, SASEGT. The CDR3 nucleotides are TGTGCCAGCAGTGAAGCAGAGGGTTGGGCGAACACCGGGGAGCTGTTTTTT. It is translated as CASSEAEGWANTGELFF.

This clone showed up just once. This rearrangement joins TRBV9 to TRBJ2-3, with D tentatively TRBD1 or TRBD2 (5 bases each). In germline, CDR1 is SGDLS, CDR2 YYNGEE. V lost 3 bases, J lost 8 bases, and 7 bases lay in between. This CDR3 contains 11 residues. Here the CDR3 reads CASSDGGTQYF. In DNA form, the CDR3 reads TGTGCCAGCAGCGATGGGGGTACGCAGTATTTT.

The rearrangement uses TRBV9 and TRBJ2-1; TRBD1 is a possible D gene (8 bases). Per germline, CDR1 SGDLS and CDR2 YYNGEE. The CDR3 spans 17 residues. Trimming stripped 4 bases from V and 9 bases from J, with 26 bases between. CDR3 DNA sequence: TGTGCCAGCAGCCATTCAAAGAGCGGGACAGGTATAGGTGAGCAGTTCTTC. Its translation is CASSHSKSGTGIGEQFF.

J is TRBJ2-7 and V is TRBV7-2; 12 bases line up with TRBD2. Germline CDR1 reads SGHTA; CDR2 reads FQGNSA. V lost 4 bases to trimming and J lost 2 bases; unmatched junction nucleotides: 3. The CDR3 spans 15 residues. CDR3 sequence: CASSSTSGSAYEQYF. The CDR3 DNA follows: TGTGCCAGCAGCTCGACTAGCGGGAGCGCCTACGAGCAGTACTTC.

The chain is built from TRBV27 and TRBJ2-1; TRBD2 agrees at 11 bases. The V segment lost 3 bases and the J segment 9 bases; nucleotides outside the gene matches: 10. Germline CDR1 reads MNHEY; CDR2 reads SMNVEV (reference sequence). This CDR3 region has 16 residues. CDR3 loop: CASSFLAGGLGGEQFF. DNA of the CDR3: TGTGCCAGCAGTTTTCTAGCGGGGGGCCTAGGAGGTGAGCAGTTCTTC.

This clone was found a few times. The junction departs from germline at one end; a sequencing error may be responsible. This sequence joins TRBV7-7 and TRBJ2-2, with TRBD2 matching 10 bases. The CDR3 length is 17 residues. Germline values: CDR1 SSHAT, CDR2 FNYEAQ (reference sequence). The CDR3 DNA reads as TGTGCTAGCAGCAGAGGCCCTAGCGGGAGTAACACCGGGGAGCTGTTTTTT. Amino acid sequence: CASSRGPSGSNTGELFF.

This clone came up a few times. The chain has TRBV19 and TRBJ1-5; D remains unclear. Per the germline V gene, CDR1 is LNHDA and CDR2 is SQIVND (reference sequence). The CDR3 totals 16 residues. The ends were cut back, 3 bases at V and 3 bases at J, with 15 bases in the middle. In DNA, the CDR3 is TGTGCCAGTAGTATTGACTTCGGGCAGGCCAATCAGCCCCAGCATTTT. Residues: CASSIDFGQANQPQHF.

This clone was counted only a few times. V usage is TRBV11-2 and J usage is TRBJ1-3; TRBD1 might be the D (5 bases). This CDR3 comprises 13 residues. Trimming cost V 5 bases and J 4 bases, with 9 bases left between them. Germline V lookup: CDR1 SGHAT, CDR2 FQNNGV. The CDR3 sequence is CASSLGAGNTIYF. CDR3 DNA sequence: TGTGCCAGCAGCCTCGGGGCGGGAAACACCATATATTTT.

V and J are TRBV7-6 and TRBJ2-5; D is perhaps TRBD1 (6 bases). The J call could be wrong; TRBJ2-7 is a better fit for the DNA end. The CDR3 is 14 amino acids. CDR1 and CDR2 from the germline V gene are SGHVS and FNYEAQ. The CDR3 loop is CASSLQGGGGEQYF. Written as DNA, the CDR3 is TGTGCCAGCAGCTTACAGGGTGGGGGCGGCGAGCAGTACTTC.

This chain uses TRBV30 with TRBJ2-7, with D unclear. V dropped 2 bases and J dropped 2 bases, with 7 bases sitting between them. This CDR3 is built from 12 residues. The germline V gene has CDR1 GTSNPN and CDR2 SVGIG (reference sequence). The CDR3 region is CAWSFTTYEQYF. CDR3 DNA sequence: TGTGCCTGGAGTTTCACAACCTACGAGCAGTACTTC.

V gene TRBV7-6 combines with J gene TRBJ2-3; D not resolved. With 4 bases removed from V and 6 bases from J, the gap between germline ends came to 14 bases. From germline, CDR1 is SGHVS and CDR2 FNYEAQ. The CDR3 totals 14 residues. Here the CDR3 reads CASSSPPTGDTQYF. Here the CDR3 DNA reads TGTGCCAGCAGCTCCCCTCCTACCGGGGATACGCAGTATTTT.

The chain has TRBV7-6 and TRBJ2-1; weak D call: TRBD2 (5 bases). The germline CDR1 and CDR2 sequences are SGHVS and FNYEAQ. This CDR3 has 14 residues. V gave up 1 base and J gave up 6 bases, with 10 bases separating them. In DNA, the CDR3 is TGTGCCAGCAGCTTAGGGCGGGTAGGCAATGAGCAGTTCTTC. Encoded protein: CASSLGRVGNEQFF.

The genes are TRBV7-3 and TRBJ2-3; maybe TRBD2 (6 bases). Deletions cut 0 bases from V and 2 bases from J, with 9 bases between. This CDR3 has 15 amino acids. Germline V gene lookup returns CDR1 SGHTA and CDR2 FQGTGA. CDR3 protein: CASSLTGGVTDTQYF. The CDR3 region has the DNA TGTGCCAGCAGCTTAACAGGAGGGGTCACAGATACGCAGTATTTT.

This rearrangement joins TRBV5-6 to TRBJ2-2; a possible D gene is TRBD1 (6 bases). V was trimmed by 4 bases and J by 6 bases, leaving 16 bases between them. The CDR3 runs 15 residues. Germline loops: CDR1 SGHDT, CDR2 YYEEEE. CDR3 bases: TGTGCCAGCAGCCTACCGTCAGGGGCGGCCGGGGAGCTGTTTTTT. As protein: CASSLPSGAAGELFF. Using reference TRBV5-6 and TRBJ2-2 for the parts outside the CDR3, the full variable domain is DAGVTQSPTHLIKTRGQQVTLRCSPKSGHDTVSWYQQALGQGPQFIFQYYEEEERQRGNFPDRFSGHQFPNYSSELNVNALLLGDSALYLCASSLPSGAAGELFFGEGSRLTVL.

The chain employs TRBV11-1 and TRBJ1-1; D is ambiguous. CDR1 SGHAT and CDR2 FQDESV come from the germline V gene (reference sequence). V lost 3 bases and J lost 1, with 9 bases in between. The CDR3 loop spans 14 amino acids. The DNA for the CDR3 is TGTGCCAGCAGCTTGATGGGCGCGAACACTGAAGCTTTCTTT. Residues: CASSLMGANTEAFF.

The chain links TRBV7-2 to TRBJ1-5; 7 bases align to TRBD1. Losses at the gene ends were 5 bases for V and 8 bases for J; bases not matched to a gene: 9. The CDR3 contains 14 residues. The germline V gene encodes CDR1 SGHTA and CDR2 FQGNSA. The CDR3 nucleotides are TGTGCCAGCAGCCGGACAGGCCCGGGAGAGCCCCAGCATTTT. It is translated as CASSRTGPGEPQHF.

This chain links TRBV29-1 with TRBJ2-6; D ambiguous. The V end was cut by 0 bases, the J end by 1 base, with 13 bases between. The CDR3 is made up of 17 amino acids. Germline V gene data show CDR1 as SQVTM and CDR2 as ANQGSEA. CDR3 DNA sequence: TGCAGCGTTGAAGAGCCTGAACAGATGTCTGGGGCCAACGTCCTGACTTTC. Its translation: CSVEEPEQMSGANVLTF.

The chain carries TRBV6-1 and TRBJ2-1, with TRBD1 as a possible D gene (6 bases). CDR1 MNHNS and CDR2 SASEGT come from the germline V gene. This CDR3 spans 16 amino acids. V was cut by 0 bases and J by 2 bases, with 11 bases left in between. Here the CDR3 reads CASSEALTGPYNEQFF. CDR3 in DNA: TGTGCCAGCAGTGAAGCGCTCACAGGGCCCTACAATGAGCAGTTCTTC.

V is TRBV9 and J is TRBJ2-3, with no clear D. The germline V and J ends were trimmed by 0 bases and 0 bases, with 8 bases remaining between them. Germline-derived CDR1 and CDR2 are SGDLS and YYNGEE. CDR3 length: 15 residues. CDR3 protein: CASSVETASTDTQYF. The CDR3, as DNA: TGTGCCAGCAGCGTAGAGACGGCTAGCACAGATACGCAGTATTTT. Drawing the rest from reference TRBV9 and TRBJ2-3, the complete variable domain is DSGVTQTPKHLITATGQRVTLRCSPRSGDLSVYWYQQSLDQGLQFLIQYYNGEERAKGNILERFSAQQFPDLHSELNLSSLELGDSALYFCASSVETASTDTQYFGPGTRLTVL.